This T cell receptor beta chain derives from a study of shared clonotypes between healthy human individuals. General observations from the study: Generally, estimated richness proved larger in naive subsets than it did in memory subsets.

The data were produced by immunoSEQ multiplex PCR, yet TCRdb's version contains in-frame clones alone and is incomplete. The top ten clones hold 30% to 40% of a sample with approximately 640,000 clones, 90% of them seen once. The V end was cut by 5 bases, the J end by 5 bases, with 13 bases between. There are 14 residues in the CDR3. Germline V gives CDR1 SEHNR, CDR2 FQNEAQ (reference sequence). For this clone: Its matching antigen is unknown.

The receptor was derived from a man younger than 35 in good health. Some clones in this sample may be carry-over from other donors' samples. Sequencing was done on a sample of memory CD8+ T cells from PBMCs. Subset given: CD45RO+ cells pooled with CCR7-negative TemRA cells. The rearrangement joins TRBV7-9 to TRBJ2-1, with a weak D call TRBD1 (6 bases). The CDR3 loop is CASSPGTRHNEQFF. The DNA for the CDR3 is TGTGCCAGCAGCCCCGGGACACGGCACAATGAGCAGTTCTTC.